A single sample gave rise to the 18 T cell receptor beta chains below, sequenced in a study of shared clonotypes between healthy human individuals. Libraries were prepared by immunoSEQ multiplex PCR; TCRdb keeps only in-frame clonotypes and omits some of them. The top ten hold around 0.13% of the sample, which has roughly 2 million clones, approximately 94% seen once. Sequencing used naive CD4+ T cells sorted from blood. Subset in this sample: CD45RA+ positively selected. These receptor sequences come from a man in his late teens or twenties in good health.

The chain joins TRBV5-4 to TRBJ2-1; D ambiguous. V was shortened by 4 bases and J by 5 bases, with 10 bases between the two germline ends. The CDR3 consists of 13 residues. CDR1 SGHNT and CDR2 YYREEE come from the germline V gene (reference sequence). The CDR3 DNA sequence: TGTGCCAGCAGCGGGATAAATGACAATGAGCAGTTCTTC. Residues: CASSGINDNEQFF.

CDR3 sequence (DNA): TGCGCCAGCAGCCCCGGGACACCTACTAACTATGGCTACACCTTC. It is translated as CASSPGTPTNYGYTF. The chain is built from TRBV5-1 and TRBJ1-2, with TRBD1 as a possible D gene (6 bases). Germline loops: CDR1 SGHRS, CDR2 YFSETQ. V shed 4 bases and J shed 0 bases, with 13 bases lying between them. CDR3 size: 15 residues.

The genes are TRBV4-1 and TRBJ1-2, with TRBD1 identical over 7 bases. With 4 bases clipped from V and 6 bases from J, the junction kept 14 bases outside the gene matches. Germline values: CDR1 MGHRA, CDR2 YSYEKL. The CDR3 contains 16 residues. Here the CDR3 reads CASSPPGGGVRNGYTF. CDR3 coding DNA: TGCGCCAGCAGCCCCCCGGGAGGGGGCGTAAGGAATGGCTACACCTTC.

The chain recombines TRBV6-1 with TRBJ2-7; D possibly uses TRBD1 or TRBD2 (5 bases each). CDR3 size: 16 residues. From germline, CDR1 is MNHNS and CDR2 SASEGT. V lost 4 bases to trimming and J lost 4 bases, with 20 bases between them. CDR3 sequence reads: CASSGFIGRGVYEQYF. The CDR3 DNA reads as TGTGCCAGCAGTGGTTTTATAGGGAGAGGGGTGTACGAGCAGTACTTC.

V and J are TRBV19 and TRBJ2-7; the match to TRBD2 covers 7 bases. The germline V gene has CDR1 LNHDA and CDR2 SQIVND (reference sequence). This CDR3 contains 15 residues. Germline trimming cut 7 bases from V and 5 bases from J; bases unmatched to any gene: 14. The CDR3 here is CASTTQAGVENEQYF. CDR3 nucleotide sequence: TGTGCCAGTACCACGCAGGCGGGAGTGGAAAACGAGCAGTACTTC.

The CDR3 region is CASSQDAAGSYEQYF. Here the CDR3 DNA reads TGCGCCAGCAGCCAAGATGCGGCGGGGTCCTACGAGCAGTACTTC. V gene TRBV4-1 combines with J gene TRBJ2-7; TRBD2 is a possible D gene (6 bases). V was cut by 0 bases and J by 1 base, with 10 bases left in between. Germline lookup yields CDR1 MGHRA and CDR2 YSYEKL. This CDR3 has 15 amino acids.

The CDR3 bases are TGTGCCAGCAGTGTCGCAGGGGGCACGGGCGGAAACACCATATATTTT. Translation gives CASSVAGGTGGNTIYF. The chain links TRBV25-1 to TRBJ1-3, with 8 nucleotides matching TRBD1. Germline lookup yields CDR1 MGHDK and CDR2 SYGVNS. V gave up 4 bases and J gave up 4 bases; unmatched junction bases: 9. The CDR3 sequence is 16 residues long.

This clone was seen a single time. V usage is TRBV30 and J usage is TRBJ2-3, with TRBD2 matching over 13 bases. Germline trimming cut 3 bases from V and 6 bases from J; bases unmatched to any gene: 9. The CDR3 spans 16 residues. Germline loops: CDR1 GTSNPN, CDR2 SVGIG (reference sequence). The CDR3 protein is CAWSKRTSGRGDTQYF. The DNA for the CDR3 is TGTGCCTGGAGCAAACGGACTAGCGGGAGAGGGGATACGCAGTATTTT.

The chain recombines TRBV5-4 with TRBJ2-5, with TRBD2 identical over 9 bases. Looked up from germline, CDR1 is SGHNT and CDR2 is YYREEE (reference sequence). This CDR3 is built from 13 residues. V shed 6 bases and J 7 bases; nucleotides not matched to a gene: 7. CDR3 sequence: CASKMGGRVTQYF. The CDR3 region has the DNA TGTGCCAGCAAAATGGGCGGGAGGGTGACCCAGTACTTC.

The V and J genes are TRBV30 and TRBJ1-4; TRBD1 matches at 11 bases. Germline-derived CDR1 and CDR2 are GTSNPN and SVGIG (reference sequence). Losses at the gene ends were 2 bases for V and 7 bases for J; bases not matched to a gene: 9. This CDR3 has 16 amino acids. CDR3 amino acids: CAWSPGQGAIGEKLFF. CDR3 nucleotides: TGTGCCTGGAGTCCTGGACAGGGGGCGATCGGTGAAAAACTGTTTTTT.

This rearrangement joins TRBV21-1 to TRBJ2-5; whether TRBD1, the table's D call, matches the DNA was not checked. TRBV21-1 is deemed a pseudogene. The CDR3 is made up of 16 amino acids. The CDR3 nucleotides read TGTGCCAGCATCCAAAGACGGGACAGGGACATTGCGACCCAGTACTTC. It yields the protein CASIQRRDRDIATQYF.

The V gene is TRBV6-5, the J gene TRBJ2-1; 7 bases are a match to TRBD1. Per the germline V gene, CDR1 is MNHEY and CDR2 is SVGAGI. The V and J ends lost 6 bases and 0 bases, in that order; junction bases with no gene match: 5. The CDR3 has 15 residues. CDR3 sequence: CASRMGQLSYNEQFF. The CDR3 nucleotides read TGTGCCAGCAGAATGGGACAGCTCTCCTACAATGAGCAGTTCTTC.

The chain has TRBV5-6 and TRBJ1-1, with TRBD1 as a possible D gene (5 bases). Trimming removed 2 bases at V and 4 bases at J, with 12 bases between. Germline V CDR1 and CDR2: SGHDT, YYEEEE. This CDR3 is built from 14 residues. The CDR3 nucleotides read TGTGCCAGCAGCTTCCGGGTTAGGGGCACTGAAGCTTTCTTT. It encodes CASSFRVRGTEAFF.

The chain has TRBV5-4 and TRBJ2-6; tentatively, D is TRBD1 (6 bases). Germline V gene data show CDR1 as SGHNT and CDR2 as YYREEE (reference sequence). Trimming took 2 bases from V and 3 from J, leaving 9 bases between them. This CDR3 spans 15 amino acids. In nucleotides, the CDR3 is TGTGCCAGCAGCTTATGGGGGCTTGGGGCCAACGTCCTGACTTTC. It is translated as CASSLWGLGANVLTF.

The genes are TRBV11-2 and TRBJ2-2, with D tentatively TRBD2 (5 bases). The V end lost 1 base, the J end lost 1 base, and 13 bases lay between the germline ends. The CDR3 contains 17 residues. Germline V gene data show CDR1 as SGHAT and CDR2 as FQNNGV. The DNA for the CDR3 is TGTGCCAGCAGCTTAGTTGGGTTGGGAGAGAACACCGGGGAGCTGTTTTTT. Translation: CASSLVGLGENTGELFF. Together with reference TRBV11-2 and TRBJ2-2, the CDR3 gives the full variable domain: EAGVAQSPRYKIIEKRQSVAFWCNPISGHATLYWYQQILGQGPKLLIQFQNNGVVDDSQLPKDRFSAERLKGVDSTLKIQPAKLEDSAVYLCASSLVGLGENTGELFFGEGSRLTVL.

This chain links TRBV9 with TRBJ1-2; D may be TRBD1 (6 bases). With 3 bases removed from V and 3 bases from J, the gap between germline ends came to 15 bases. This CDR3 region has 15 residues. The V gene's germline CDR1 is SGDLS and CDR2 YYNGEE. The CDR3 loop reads CASSAPLGGDYGYTF. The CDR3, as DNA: TGTGCCAGCAGCGCCCCCCTAGGGGGAGACTATGGCTACACCTTC.

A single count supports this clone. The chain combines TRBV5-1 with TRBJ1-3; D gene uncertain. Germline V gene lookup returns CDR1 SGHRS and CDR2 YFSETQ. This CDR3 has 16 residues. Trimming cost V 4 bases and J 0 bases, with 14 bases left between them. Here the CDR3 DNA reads TGCGCCAGCAGCGAGACACCCGGGATCTCTGGAAACACCATATATTTT. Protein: CASSETPGISGNTIYF.

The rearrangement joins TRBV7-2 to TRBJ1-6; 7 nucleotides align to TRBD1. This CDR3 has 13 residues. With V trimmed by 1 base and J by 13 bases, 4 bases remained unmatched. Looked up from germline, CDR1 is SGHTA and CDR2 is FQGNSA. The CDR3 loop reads CASSLGQGDPLHF. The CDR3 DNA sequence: TGTGCCAGCAGCTTAGGACAGGGAGACCCCCTCCACTTT.